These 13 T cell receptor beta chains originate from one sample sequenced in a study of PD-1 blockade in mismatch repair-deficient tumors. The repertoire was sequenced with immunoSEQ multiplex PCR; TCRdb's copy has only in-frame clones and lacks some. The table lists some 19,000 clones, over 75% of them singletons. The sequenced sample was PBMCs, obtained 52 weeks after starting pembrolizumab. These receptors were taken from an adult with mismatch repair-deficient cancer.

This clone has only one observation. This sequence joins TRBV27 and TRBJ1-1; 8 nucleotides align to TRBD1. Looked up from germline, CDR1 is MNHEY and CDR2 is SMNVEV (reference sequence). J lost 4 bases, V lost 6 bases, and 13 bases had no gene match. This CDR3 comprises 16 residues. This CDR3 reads CASSPPGGRMFTEAFF. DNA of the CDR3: TGTGCCAGCAGCCCCCCAGGGGGCAGGATGTTCACTGAAGCTTTCTTT.

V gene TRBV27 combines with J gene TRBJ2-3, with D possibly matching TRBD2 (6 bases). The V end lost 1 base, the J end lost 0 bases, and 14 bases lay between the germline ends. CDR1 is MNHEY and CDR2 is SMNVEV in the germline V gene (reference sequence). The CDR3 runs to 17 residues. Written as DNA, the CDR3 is TGTGCCAGCAGTTTATGGTTGCGGGACCACAGCACAGATACGCAGTATTTT. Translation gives CASSLWLRDHSTDTQYF.

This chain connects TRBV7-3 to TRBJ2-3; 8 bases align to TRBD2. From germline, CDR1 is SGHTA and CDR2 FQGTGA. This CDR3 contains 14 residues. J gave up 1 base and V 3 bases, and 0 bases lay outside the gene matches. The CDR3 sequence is CASSFSGGTDTQYF. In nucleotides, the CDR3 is TGTGCCAGCAGCTTTAGCGGGGGCACAGATACGCAGTATTTT.

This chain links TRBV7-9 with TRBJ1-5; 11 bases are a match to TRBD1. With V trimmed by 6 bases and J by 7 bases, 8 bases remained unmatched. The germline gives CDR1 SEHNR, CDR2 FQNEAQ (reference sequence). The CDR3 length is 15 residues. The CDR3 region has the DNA TGTGCCAGCAGTGGGGACAGGGGGATGGTGCAGCCCCAGCATTTT. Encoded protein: CASSGDRGMVQPQHF.

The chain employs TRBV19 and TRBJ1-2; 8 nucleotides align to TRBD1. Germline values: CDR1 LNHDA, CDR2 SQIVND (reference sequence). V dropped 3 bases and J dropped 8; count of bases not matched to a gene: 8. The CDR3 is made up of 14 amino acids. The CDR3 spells CASSIWQGARGYTF. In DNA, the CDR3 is TGTGCCAGTAGTATCTGGCAGGGGGCGCGAGGCTACACCTTC.

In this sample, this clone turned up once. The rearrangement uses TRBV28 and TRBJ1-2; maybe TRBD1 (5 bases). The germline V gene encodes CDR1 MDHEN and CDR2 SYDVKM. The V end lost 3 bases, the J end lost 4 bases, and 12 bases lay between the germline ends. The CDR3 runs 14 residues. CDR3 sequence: CASSLEGRVYGYTF. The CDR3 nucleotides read TGTGCCAGCAGTTTGGAGGGCAGGGTCTATGGCTACACCTTC.

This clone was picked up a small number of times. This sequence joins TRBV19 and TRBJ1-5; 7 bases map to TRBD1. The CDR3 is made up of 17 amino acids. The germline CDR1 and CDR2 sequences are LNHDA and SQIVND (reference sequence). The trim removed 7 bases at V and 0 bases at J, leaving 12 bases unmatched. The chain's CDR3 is CASKFWTGVYSNQPQHF. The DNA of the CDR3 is TGTGCCAGTAAGTTTTGGACAGGTGTTTATAGCAATCAGCCCCAGCATTTT.

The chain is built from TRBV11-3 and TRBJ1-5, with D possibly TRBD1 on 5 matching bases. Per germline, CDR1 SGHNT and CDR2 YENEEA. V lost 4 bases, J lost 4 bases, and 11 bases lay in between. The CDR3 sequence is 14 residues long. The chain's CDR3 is CASSSGGENQPQHF. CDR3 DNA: TGTGCCAGCAGCTCCGGGGGGGAGAATCAGCCCCAGCATTTT.

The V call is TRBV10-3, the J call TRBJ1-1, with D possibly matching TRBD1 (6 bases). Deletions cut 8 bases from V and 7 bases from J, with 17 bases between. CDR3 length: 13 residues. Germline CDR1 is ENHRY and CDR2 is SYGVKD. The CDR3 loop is CAILDSSESEAFF. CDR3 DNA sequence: TGTGCCATCCTGGACAGTTCCGAGAGTGAAGCTTTCTTT.

The CDR3 is CASSVITGFSTEAFF. The CDR3 DNA is TGCGCCAGCAGCGTAATAACAGGGTTTAGCACTGAAGCTTTCTTT. V gene TRBV5-1 combines with J gene TRBJ1-1; D perhaps matches TRBD1 (6 bases). V was shortened by 4 bases and J by 4 bases, with 17 bases between the two germline ends. The CDR3 is 15 amino acids. Per the germline V gene, CDR1 is SGHRS and CDR2 is YFSETQ.

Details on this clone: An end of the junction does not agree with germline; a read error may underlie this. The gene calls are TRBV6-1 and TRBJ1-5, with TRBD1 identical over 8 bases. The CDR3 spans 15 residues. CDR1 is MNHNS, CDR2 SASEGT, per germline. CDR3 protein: CASSWSAGGNQSQHF. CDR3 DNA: TGTGCCAGCAGCTGGAGCGCAGGGGGCAATCAGTCCCAGCATTTT.

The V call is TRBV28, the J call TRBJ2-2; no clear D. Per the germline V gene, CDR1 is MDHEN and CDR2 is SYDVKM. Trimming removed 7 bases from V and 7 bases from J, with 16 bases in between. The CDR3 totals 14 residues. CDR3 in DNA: TGTGCCAGCACCCAATCCGAAAGCATCGGGGAGCTGTTTTTT. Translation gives CASTQSESIGELFF. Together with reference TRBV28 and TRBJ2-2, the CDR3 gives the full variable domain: DVKVTQSSRYLVKRTGEKVFLECVQDMDHENMFWYRQDPGLGLRLIYFSYDVKMKEKGDIPEGYSVSREKKERFSLILESASTNQTSMYLCASTQSESIGELFFGEGSRLTVL.

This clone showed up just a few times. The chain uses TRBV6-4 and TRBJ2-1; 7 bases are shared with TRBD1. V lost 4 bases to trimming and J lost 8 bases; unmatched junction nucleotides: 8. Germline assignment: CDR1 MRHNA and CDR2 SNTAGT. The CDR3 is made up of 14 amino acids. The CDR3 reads CASSVQLQGHEQFF. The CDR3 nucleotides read TGTGCCAGCAGTGTTCAGTTACAGGGGCATGAGCAGTTCTTC.